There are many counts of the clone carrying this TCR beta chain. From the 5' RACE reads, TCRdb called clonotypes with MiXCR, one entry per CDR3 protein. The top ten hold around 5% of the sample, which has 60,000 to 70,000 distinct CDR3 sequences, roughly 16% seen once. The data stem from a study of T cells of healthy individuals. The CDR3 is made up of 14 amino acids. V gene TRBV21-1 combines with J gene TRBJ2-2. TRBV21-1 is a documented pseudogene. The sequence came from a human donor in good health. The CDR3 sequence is CASSPRESTGELFF. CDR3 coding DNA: TGTGCCAGCAGCCCTCGAGAGAGCACCGGGGAGCTGTTTTTT.